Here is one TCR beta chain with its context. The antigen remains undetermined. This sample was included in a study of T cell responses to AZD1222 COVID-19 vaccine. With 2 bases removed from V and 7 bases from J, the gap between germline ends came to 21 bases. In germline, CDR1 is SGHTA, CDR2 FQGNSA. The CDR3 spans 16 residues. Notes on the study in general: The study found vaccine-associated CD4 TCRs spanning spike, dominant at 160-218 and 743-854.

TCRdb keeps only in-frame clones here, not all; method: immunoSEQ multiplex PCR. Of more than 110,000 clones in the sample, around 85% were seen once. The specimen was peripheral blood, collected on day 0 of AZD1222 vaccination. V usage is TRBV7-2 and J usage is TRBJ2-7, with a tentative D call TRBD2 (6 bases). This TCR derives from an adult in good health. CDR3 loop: CASSLTHGGVSREQYF. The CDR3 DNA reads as TGTGCCAGCAGCTTAACGCATGGCGGGGTTTCGAGGGAGCAGTACTTC.